The present T cell receptor beta chain was sequenced within a study of metastatic and nonmetastatic thyroid tumors (dated by TCRdb to 2018 to 2021). Concerning the study at large: For patients with malignant and with benign thyroid disease, the researchers compared repertoires between peripheral blood samples and tumor or nodule tissue samples.

The investigation overall reported the following: TCR beta diversity was reported as significantly higher in malignant tumors than in benign nodules, in both blood and tumor samples.

This clone showed up many times. Its antigen is still unknown. No clone much larger than this one lies a single base away; base qualities are absent. Before undergoing thyroid surgery, none of the patients had been given any kind of treatment. The study retrospectively analysed patient clinical samples collected from about 2012 to 2019 using T-cell receptor beta sequencing. The library was produced with PCR. The reads were generated on an Illumina HiSeq 4000. The TCR beta-chain CDR3 region of each patient was profiled by high-throughput sequencing. In the source study's methods: CDR3 differences across clinicopathological groups were used to build a classifier for discriminating distant-metastatic papillary thyroid cancer patients. The Shannon index was used to measure repertoire diversity, and the Morisita-Horn index was used to measure how similar tumor and blood repertoires were. The public reads were quality trimmed at Q25 with fastp and then assembled into clones with MiXCR by TCRdb, keeping productive beta chains. None of the V and J calls come from the authors' own analysis; TCRdb made them. This sample holds several thousand clones; 25% to 30% were observed only once. Of the sample, roughly a fifth falls within the top ten clones.

The sample comprised tumor tissue. This clonotype was obtained from a female donor with papillary thyroid cancer or a benign thyroid nodule (not recorded which). Some clones in this sample may be carry-over from other donors' samples.

For the CDR3, the sequence is CASSFTGGRWYNSPLHF. At the DNA level, the sequence is TGTGCCAGCAGTTTCACGGGGGGCCGATGGTATAATTCACCCCTCCACTTT. The sequence links TRBV27 to TRBJ1-6, with a tentative D gene TRBD1 over 6 matching bases. V and J are truncated by 3 bases and 4 bases respectively, leaving an intervening sequence of 16 bases. Spanning cysteine to phenylalanine, the CDR3 consists of 17 amino acids. The sequence is cut down to CDR3 DNA, 51 bases in frame from base 1. CDR1 is given as MNHEY and CDR2 as SMNVEV, both from the germline V gene (reference sequence).